This TCR beta chain stems from a study of blood T cell repertoires in COVID-19. Whole-study context: Nucleic acid was either cDNA or gDNA, and it came from T cells, B-cell-depleted T cells, or PBMCs.

Germline V gene lookup returns CDR1 SGDLS and CDR2 YYNGEE. Trimming removed 4 bases from V and 7 bases from J, with 15 bases in between. This CDR3 region has 14 residues. Original handling: By means of reference gene primer amplification, nucleated cell counts were estimated. Profiled with immunoSEQ multiplex PCR; TCRdb holds only in-frame clones, not every one. V, J and clone size are taken as reported in that table, and D and trimming were inferred from the DNA itself. The table has about 250,000 clones, 88% seen once. The sequencing sample was made of peripheral blood. This sequence was found in a woman in her forties who had recovered from COVID-19. The V and J genes are TRBV9 and TRBJ1-5; D not resolved. CDR3: CASSPRLGGQPQHF. DNA for the CDR3: TGTGCCAGCAGCCCTCGGTTAGGAGGACAGCCCCAGCATTTT.